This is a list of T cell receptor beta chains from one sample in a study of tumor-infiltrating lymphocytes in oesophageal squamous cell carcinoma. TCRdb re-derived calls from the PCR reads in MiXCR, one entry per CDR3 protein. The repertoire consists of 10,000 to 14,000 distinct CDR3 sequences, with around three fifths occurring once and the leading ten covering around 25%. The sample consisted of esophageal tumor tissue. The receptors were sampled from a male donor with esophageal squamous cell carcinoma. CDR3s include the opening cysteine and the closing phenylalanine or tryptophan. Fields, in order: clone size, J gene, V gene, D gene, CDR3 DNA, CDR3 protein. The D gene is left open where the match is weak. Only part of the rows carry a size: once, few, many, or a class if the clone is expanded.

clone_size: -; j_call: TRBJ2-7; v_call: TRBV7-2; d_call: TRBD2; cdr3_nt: TGTGCCAGCAGCTTAGCGCTGTCTAGCGGGAGTATAGGCTACGAGCAGTACTTC; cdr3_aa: CASSLALSSGSIGYEQYF
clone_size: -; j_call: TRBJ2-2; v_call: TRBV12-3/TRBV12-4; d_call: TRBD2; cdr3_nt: TGTGCCAGCAGTCGGACTAGCGGAAAGAACACCGGGGAGCTGTTTTTT; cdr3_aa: CASSRTSGKNTGELFF
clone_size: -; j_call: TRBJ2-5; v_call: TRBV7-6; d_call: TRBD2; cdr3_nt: TGTGCCAGCAGCCCCAGCGGGGGGGGAGAGACCCAGTACTTC; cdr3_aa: CASSPSGGGETQYF
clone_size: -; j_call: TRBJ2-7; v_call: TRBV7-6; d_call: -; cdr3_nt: TGTGCCAGCAGCTACAGGGTTCGGGGGTCACCCCTCCACTTC; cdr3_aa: CASSYRVRGSPLHF
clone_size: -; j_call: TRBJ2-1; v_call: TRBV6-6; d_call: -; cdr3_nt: TGTGCCAGCTTTGAGGTTGGTTATACGAAATCCTACGAGCAGTTCTTC; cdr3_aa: CASFEVGYTKSYEQFF
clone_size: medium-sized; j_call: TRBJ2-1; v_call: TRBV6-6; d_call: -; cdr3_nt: TGTGCCAGCAGTTACAAACTAGCTGGTGAGCAGTTCTTC; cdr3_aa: CASSYKLAGEQFF
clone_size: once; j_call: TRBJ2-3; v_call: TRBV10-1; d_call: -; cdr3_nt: TGCGCCAGCAGTGACCCCCGGAGCACAGATACGCAGTATTTT; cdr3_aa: CASSDPRSTDTQYF
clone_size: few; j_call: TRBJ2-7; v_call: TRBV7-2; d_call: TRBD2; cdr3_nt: TGTGCCAGCAGCCAACAAAGCGGGAGCTCATACGAGCAGTACTTC; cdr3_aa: CASSQQSGSSYEQYF
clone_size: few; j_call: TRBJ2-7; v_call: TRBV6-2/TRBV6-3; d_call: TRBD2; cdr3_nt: TGTGCCAGCAGTTACTCGACCCTAGCGGGGAGGGAGCAGTACTTC; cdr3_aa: CASSYSTLAGREQYF
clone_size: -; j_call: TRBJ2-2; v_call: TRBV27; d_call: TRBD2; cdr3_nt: TGTGCCAGCAGCCCCCGCATGGCGGGAGGATGGGCCGGGGAGCTGTTTTTT; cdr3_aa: CASSPRMAGGWAGELFF
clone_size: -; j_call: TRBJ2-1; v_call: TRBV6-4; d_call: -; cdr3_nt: TGTGCCAGCAGTTACAGAGGACTCCCATACAATGAGCAGTTCTTC; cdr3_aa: CASSYRGLPYNEQFF
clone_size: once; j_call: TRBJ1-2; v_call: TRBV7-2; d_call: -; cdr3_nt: TGTGCCAGCAGCTTACAGGGGCTTTCTAACTATGGCTACACCTTC; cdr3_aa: CASSLQGLSNYGYTF
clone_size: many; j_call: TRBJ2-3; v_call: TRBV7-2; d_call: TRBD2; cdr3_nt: TGTGCCAGCAGCACCCGACTAGCGGGAGGGTCAGATACGCAGTATTTT; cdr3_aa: CASSTRLAGGSDTQYF
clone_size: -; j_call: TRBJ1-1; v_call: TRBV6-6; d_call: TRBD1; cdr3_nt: TGTGCCAGCAGTTACCGGGACAGTCCCACTGAAGCTTTCTTT; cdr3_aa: CASSYRDSPTEAFF
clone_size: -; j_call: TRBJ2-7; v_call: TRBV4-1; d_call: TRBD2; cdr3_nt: TGCGCCAGCAGCCAAGAGTCAGGGACTAGCGGGATAGATGAGCAGTACTTC; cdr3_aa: CASSQESGTSGIDEQYF
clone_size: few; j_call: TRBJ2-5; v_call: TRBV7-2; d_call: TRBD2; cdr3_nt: TGTGCCAGCAGCTTAGCGTGGCTAGCGGGTCAAGAGACCCAGTACTTC; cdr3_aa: CASSLAWLAGQETQYF
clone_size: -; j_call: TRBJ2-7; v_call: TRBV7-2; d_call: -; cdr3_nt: TGTGCCAGCCGCCGACTCCCTCTCTACGAGCAGTACTTC; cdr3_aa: CASRRLPLYEQYF
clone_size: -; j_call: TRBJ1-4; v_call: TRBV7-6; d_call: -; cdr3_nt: TGTGCTAGCAGCTCACAGGGTTCAACCCATGAAAAACTGTTTTTT; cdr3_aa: CASSSQGSTHEKLFF
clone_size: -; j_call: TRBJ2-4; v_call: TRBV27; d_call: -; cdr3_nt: TGTGCCAGCAGTAGGCAGGGGCGTCTAGCCAAAAACATTCAGTACTTC; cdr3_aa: CASSRQGRLAKNIQYF
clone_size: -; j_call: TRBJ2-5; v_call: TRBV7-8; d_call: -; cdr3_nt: TGTGCCAGCAGCTCTTCCGGGACAATGAGGGAGACCCAGTACTTC; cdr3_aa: CASSSSGTMRETQYF